This T cell receptor (beta chain) was recorded in a study of blood T cell repertoires in COVID-19. In the original workflow: Nucleated cell number was recorded as an estimate derived from reference gene primer amplification. The assay was immunoSEQ multiplex PCR, and TCRdb's table has in-frame clones only and misses some. D and trimming come from the DNA, and the V and J calls and clone size come from that table. The sample shows roughly 160,000 clones, over 90% of them seen only once. The sample was peripheral blood. This clonotype originated in a man between 45 and 60 years old with acute or convalescent COVID-19.

This CDR3 is CASSPHGQETQYF. The CDR3 DNA follows: TGTGCCAGCAGCCCTCACGGTCAAGAGACCCAGTACTTC. This rearrangement joins TRBV6-2 or TRBV6-3 to TRBJ2-5; D is uncertain. CDR3 length: 13 residues. The germline V gene encodes CDR1 MNHEY and CDR2 SVGEGT. The V end lost 6 bases, the J end lost 2 bases, and 10 bases lay between the germline ends.